This T cell receptor (beta chain) was recorded in a study of blood T cell repertoires in COVID-19. Study context: The origin of the acute and convalescent COVID-19 samples was the United States, Italy and Spain. The analysed material was cDNA or gDNA that came from T cells, B-cell-depleted T cells, or PBMCs.

The CDR3 totals 14 residues. V was cut by 2 bases and J by 0 bases, with 9 bases left in between. Germline loops: CDR1 SGHDT, CDR2 YYEEEE. The authors' processing: Nucleated cell counts were estimated from reference gene primer amplification. Only in-frame clones appear in the TCRdb table, and some are missing; sequencing was by immunoSEQ multiplex PCR. The DNA gave D and trimming, while V, J and clone size come from that table. This table has about 300,000 clones, 70% to 90% appearing once. The rearrangement links TRBV5-6 to TRBJ2-7; tentatively, D is TRBD1 (6 bases). The clonotype comes from a woman aged 30 to 39 who had recovered from COVID-19. The sequencing input was peripheral blood. CDR3 DNA: TGTGCCAGCAGCTTTGACAGGAACTCCTACGAGCAGTACTTC. This translates into CASSFDRNSYEQYF.